This T cell receptor (beta chain) was sequenced during a study of OX40 agonist ivuxolimab in advanced cancers. Some background on the complete study: Ivuxolimab was a fully human IgG2 agonistic monoclonal antibody targeting the costimulatory receptor OX40 (CD134). The dose-escalation cohort was approximately 83% male with a mean age of 60 years, ranging from roughly 23 to 90. The paper covers the monotherapy dose-escalation part of the phase I ivuxolimab trial, which included N ≈ 50 patients. The point of sequencing TCRbeta in the periphery was to test whether ivuxolimab changed TCR sequence diversity and drove clonal T-cell expansion. Prior anti-PD-1, anti-PD-L1 or anti-CTLA-4 therapy was permitted, and checkpoint inhibitors had been received by roughly 42% of dose-escalation patients. Intravenous ivuxolimab was administered to patients every 2 weeks at six dose levels: 0.01, 0.1, 0.3, 1.5, 3 and 10 mg/kg. Partial responses occurred in three dose-escalation patients, of whom one had hepatocellular carcinoma and two had cutaneous melanoma. Of the roughly 52 dose-escalation patients, hepatocellular carcinoma was present in 19, melanoma in roughly 15, renal cell carcinoma in 9 and head and neck cancer in 9.

Per the germline V gene, MNHEY is the CDR1 and SVGAGI is the CDR2. The CDR3 has 13 amino acids, counting the end cysteine and phenylalanine. Only the CDR3 region is kept as DNA, spanning 39 bases read in frame from base 1. Trimming removed 6 bases from V and 4 bases from J, leaving 11 bases between the germline ends. Broader findings and caveats from the paper: In partial responders in the 0.1-3.0 mg/kg groups, normalized peripheral clonal expansion was found to be among the lowest, especially among CD8+ T cells. After ivuxolimab, more expanded clones were found on average in CD8+ T cells than in CD4+ T cells. Low levels of normalized T-cell clonal expansion were also seen in some nonresponding patients. The antigen specificity of the clonally expanded peripheral T cells was not determined. At doses from 0.1 to 3.0 mg/kg, clonal expansion was seen in both CD4+ and CD8+ blood T cells between baseline and week 6.

Patients with a history of autoimmune disease or receiving systemic immunosuppression were excluded from the trial. Peripheral blood for TCR sequencing was drawn from every dose cohort at baseline, at cycle 4 day 1 and at cycle 7 day 1. Samples were obtained from an open-label, multicenter, first-in-human phase I dose-escalation trial of ivuxolimab. Adults with locally advanced or metastatic melanoma, renal cell, hepatocellular, or head and neck squamous cell carcinoma were enrolled in the trial. Before TCR sequencing, CD4+ T cells and CD8+ T cells were sorted from peripheral blood as separate populations. Genomic DNA was isolated from the sorted cells so that the TCRbeta CDR3 region could be sequenced. The immunoSEQ Assay was used for sequencing of TCRbeta CDR3 regions. TCRdb re-hosts the immuneACCESS table, in-frame sequences only. Its copies lack some clones; in the studies checked, an unresolved V gene accounts for under half of them, and the cause for the rest is not known. The sample table lists roughly 98,000 clones, about four fifths of them with a count of one. Almost 1.5% of the sample is taken by the ten largest.

On this clone itself: What this receptor recognizes is not known. Base qualities are missing; no much larger clone stands one base away.

Sequencing used CD4+ or CD8+ T cells sorted from blood, obtained in a trial of the OX40 agonist ivuxolimab. This receptor was identified in an adult with an advanced solid tumor such as melanoma, head and neck, liver or kidney cancer. This sequence uses TRBV6-5 and TRBJ2-3; a tentative D call is TRBD2 (5 bases match). The sequenced DNA is TGTGCCAGCAGCTTCGCCGGGGCAGATACGCAGTATTTT. It translates as CASSFAGADTQYF.